This TCR beta chain stems from a study of blood T cell repertoires in COVID-19. For the study at large: Sites in the United States, Italy and Spain provided acute and convalescent COVID-19 samples. From T cells, B-cell-depleted T cells, or PBMCs came the material, which was cDNA or gDNA.

CDR3 length: 14 amino acids. In the study's own analysis: Nucleated cell counts were estimated from reference gene primer amplification. Clones were read by immunoSEQ multiplex PCR, and TCRdb kept only the in-frame ones, dropping some. V, J and clone size are taken as reported in that table, and D and trimming were inferred from the DNA itself. The sample lists 150,000 to 200,000 clones, about 90% occurring once. The chain employs TRBV21-1 and TRBJ2-5; TRBD1, the D gene given by the table, was not confirmed from the DNA. TRBV21-1 is termed a pseudogene. This clonotype originated in a woman between 70 and 85 years old with acute or convalescent COVID-19. Specimen: peripheral blood. The DNA of the CDR3 is TGTGCCAGCCGACCGGACAGGGGGCTTGAGACCCAGTACTTC. As protein: CASRPDRGLETQYF.